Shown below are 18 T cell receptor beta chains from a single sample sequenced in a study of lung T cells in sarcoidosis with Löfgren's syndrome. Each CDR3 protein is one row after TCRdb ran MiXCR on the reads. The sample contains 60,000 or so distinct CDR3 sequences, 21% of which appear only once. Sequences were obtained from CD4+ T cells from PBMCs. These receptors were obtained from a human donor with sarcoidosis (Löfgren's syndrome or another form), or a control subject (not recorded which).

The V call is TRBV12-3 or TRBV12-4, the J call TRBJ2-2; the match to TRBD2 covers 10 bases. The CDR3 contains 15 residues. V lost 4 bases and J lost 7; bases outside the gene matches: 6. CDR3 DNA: TGTGCCAGCAGTTCGAGCGGGGGGGCTGGCGGGGAGCTGTTTTTT. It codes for CASSSSGGAGGELFF.

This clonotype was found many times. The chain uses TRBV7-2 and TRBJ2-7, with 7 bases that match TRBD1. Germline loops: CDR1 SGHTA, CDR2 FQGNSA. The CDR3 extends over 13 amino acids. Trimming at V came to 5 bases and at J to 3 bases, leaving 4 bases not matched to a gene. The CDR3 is CASSRQGYYEQYF. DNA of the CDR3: TGTGCCAGCAGCAGACAGGGATACTACGAGCAGTACTTC.

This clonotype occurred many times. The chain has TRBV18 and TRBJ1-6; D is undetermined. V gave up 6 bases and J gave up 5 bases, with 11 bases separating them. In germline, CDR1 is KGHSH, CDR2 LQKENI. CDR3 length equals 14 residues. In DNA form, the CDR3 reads TGTGCCAGCTCCCCTTTTGGGGATAATTCACCCCTCCACTTT. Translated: CASSPFGDNSPLHF.

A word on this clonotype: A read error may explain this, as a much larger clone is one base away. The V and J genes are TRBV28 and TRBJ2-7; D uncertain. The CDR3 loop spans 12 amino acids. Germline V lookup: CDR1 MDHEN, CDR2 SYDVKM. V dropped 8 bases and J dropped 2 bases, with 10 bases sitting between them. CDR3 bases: TGTGCCAGCGGTGCTCGGACCTACGAGCAGTACTTC. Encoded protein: CASGARTYEQYF. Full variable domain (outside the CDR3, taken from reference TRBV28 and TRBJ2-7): DVKVTQSSRYLVKRTGEKVFLECVQDMDHENMFWYRQDPGLGLRLIYFSYDVKMKEKGDIPEGYSVSREKKERFSLILESASTNQTSMYLCASGARTYEQYFGPGTRLTVT.

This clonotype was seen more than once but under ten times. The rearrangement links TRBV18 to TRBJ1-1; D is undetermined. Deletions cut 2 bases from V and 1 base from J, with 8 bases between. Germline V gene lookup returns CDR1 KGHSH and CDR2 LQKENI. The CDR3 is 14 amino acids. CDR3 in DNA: TGTGCCAGCTCACCATCGAGGGCGAACACTGAAGCTTTCTTT. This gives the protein CASSPSRANTEAFF.

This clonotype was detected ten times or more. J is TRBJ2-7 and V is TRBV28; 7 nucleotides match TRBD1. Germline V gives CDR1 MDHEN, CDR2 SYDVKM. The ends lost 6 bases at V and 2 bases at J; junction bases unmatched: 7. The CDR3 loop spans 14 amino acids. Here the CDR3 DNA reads TGTGCCAGCAGACTGGACAGGAGCCCCTACGAGCAGTACTTC. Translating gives CASRLDRSPYEQYF. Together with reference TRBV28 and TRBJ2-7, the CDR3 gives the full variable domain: DVKVTQSSRYLVKRTGEKVFLECVQDMDHENMFWYRQDPGLGLRLIYFSYDVKMKEKGDIPEGYSVSREKKERFSLILESASTNQTSMYLCASRLDRSPYEQYFGPGTRLTVT.

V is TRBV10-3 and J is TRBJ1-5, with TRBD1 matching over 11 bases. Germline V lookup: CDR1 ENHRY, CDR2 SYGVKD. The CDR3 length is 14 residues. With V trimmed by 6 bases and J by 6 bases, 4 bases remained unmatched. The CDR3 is CAISGQGAGQPQHF. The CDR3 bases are TGTGCCATCAGCGGACAGGGGGCTGGTCAGCCCCAGCATTTT.

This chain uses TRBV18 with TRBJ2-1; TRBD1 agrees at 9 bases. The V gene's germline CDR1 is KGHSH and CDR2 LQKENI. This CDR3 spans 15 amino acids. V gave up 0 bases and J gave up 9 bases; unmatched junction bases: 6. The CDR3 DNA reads TGTGCCAGCTCACCACCTCCGGGACAGGGTAGTGAGCAGTTCTTC. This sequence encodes CASSPPPGQGSEQFF.

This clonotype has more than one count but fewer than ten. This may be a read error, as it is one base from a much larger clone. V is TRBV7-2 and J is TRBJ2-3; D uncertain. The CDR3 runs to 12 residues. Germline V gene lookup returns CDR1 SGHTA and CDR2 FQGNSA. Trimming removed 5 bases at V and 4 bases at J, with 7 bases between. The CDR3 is CASSTAADTQYF. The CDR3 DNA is TGTGCCAGCAGCACAGCAGCAGATACGCAGTATTTT. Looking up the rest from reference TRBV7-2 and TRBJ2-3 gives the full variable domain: GAGVSQSPSNKVTEKGKDVELRCDPISGHTALYWYRQSLGQGLEFLIYFQGNSAPDKSGLPSDRFSAERTGGSVSTLTIQRTQQEDSAVYLCASSTAADTQYFGPGTRLTVL.

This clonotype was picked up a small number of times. The chain's CDR3 is CASSYTDRINEQFF. CDR3 nucleotides: TGTGCCAGCAGTTATACGGACAGGATCAATGAGCAGTTCTTC. The V call is TRBV5-5, the J call TRBJ2-1; TRBD1 matches at 7 bases. The germline gives CDR1 SGHKS, CDR2 YYEKEE (reference sequence). This CDR3 has 14 amino acids. J was trimmed by 6 bases and V by 5 bases; bases with no gene match: 8.

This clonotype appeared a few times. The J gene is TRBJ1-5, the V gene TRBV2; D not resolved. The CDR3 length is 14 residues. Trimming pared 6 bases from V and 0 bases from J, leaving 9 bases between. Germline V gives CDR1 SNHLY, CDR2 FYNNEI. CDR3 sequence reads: CASSDNYSNQPQHF. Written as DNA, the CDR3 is TGTGCCAGCAGCGACAATTATAGCAATCAGCCCCAGCATTTT.

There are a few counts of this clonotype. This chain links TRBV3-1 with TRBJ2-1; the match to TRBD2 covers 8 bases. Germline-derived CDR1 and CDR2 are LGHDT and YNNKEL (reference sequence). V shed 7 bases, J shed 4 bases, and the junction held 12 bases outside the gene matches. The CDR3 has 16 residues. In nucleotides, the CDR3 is TGTGCCAGCACCACCGTTGCGGGGGGAGGGTACAATGAGCAGTTCTTC. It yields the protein CASTTVAGGGYNEQFF.

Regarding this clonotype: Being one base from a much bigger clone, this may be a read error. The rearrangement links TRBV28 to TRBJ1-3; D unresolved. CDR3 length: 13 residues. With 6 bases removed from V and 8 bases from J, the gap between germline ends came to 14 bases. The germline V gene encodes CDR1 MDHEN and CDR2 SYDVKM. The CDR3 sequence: CASRTELSDTIYF. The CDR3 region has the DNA TGTGCCAGCAGAACAGAGTTGTCGGACACCATATATTTT.

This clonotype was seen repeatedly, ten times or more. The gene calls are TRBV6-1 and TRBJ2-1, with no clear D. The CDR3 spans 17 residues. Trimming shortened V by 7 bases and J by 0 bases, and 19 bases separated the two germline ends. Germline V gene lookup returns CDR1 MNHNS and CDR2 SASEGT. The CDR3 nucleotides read TGTGCCAGCACCCAAAAGGGTGGCATTCACTCCTACAATGAGCAGTTCTTC. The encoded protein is CASTQKGGIHSYNEQFF.

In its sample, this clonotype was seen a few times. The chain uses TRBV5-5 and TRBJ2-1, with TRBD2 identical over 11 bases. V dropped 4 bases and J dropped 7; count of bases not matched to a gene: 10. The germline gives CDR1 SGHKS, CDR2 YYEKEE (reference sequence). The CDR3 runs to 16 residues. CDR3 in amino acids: CASSRTLAGGENEQFF. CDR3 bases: TGTGCCAGCAGCCGAACTCTAGCGGGGGGAGAAAATGAGCAGTTCTTC. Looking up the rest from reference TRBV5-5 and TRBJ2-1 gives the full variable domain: DAGVTQSPTHLIKTRGQQVTLRCSPISGHKSVSWYQQVLGQGPQFIFQYYEKEERGRGNFPDRFSARQFPNYSSELNVNALLLGDSALYLCASSRTLAGGENEQFFGPGTRLTVL.

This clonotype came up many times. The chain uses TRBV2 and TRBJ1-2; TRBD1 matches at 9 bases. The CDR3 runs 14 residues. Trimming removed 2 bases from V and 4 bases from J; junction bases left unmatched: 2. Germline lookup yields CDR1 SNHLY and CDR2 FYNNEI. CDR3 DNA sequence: TGTGCCAGCAGTGAAAGGACAGGGGCCTATGGCTACACCTTC. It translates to CASSERTGAYGYTF.

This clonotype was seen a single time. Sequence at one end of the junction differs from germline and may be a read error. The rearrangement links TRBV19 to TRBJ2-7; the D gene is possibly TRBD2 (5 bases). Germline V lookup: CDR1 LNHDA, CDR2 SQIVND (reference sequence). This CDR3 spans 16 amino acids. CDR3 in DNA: TGTGCCAGTAGTCTTAAGACGACGGGAATCTCCTACGAGCAGTGCTTC. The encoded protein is CASSLKTTGISYEQCF.

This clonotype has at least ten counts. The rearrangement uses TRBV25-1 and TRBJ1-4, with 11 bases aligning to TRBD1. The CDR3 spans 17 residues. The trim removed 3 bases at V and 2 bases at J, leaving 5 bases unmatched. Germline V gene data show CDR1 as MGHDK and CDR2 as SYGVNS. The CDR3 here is CASSERRTGGTNEKLFF. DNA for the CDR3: TGTGCCAGCAGTGAGCGGCGGACAGGGGGCACTAATGAAAAACTGTTTTTT.